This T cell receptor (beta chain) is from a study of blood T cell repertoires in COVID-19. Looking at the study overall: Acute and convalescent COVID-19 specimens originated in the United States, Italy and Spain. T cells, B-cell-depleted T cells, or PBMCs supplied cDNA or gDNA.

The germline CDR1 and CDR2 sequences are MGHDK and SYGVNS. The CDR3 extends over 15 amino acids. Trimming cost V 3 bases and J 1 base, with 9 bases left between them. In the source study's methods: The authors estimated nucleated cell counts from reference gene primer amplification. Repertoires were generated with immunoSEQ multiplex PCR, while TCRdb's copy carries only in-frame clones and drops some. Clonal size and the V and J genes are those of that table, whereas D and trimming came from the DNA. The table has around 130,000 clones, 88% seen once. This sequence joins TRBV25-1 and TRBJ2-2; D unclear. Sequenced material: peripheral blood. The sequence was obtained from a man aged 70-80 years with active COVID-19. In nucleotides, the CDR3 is TGTGCCAGCAGTGAGAGGCGGCTGAACACCGGGGAGCTGTTTTTT. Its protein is CASSERRLNTGELFF. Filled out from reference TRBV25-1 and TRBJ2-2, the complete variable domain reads EADIYQTPRYLVIGTGKKITLECSQTMGHDKMYWYQQDPGMELHLIHYSYGVNSTEKGDLSSESTVSRIRTEHFPLTLESARPSHTSQYLCASSERRLNTGELFFGEGSRLTVL.